This T cell receptor (beta chain) originates from a study of vaccination and CD4 T cells after COVID-19. Whole-study results and caveats: A nonsignificant rise from around 20 to 38 was seen in the median number of SARS-CoV-2-reactive clonotypes.

In this sample, this clonotype turned up a few times. Its antigen is still unknown. Cultured CD4+ T-cell DNA underwent Oncomine TCR Beta short-read sequencing. One entry per CDR3 protein, called by TCRdb with MiXCR from the PCR reads. Of about 7,600 distinct CDR3 sequences in the sample, about 50% were seen once. The treatment was: approximately 9-day PBMC culture with coronavirus spike peptide pools or control peptides (ViraFEST assay). Pre-COVID-19 pandemic sampling (2011-2018) yielded the unexposed donor's CD4+ T cells. Germline values: CDR1 MNHNS, CDR2 SASEGT. The CDR3 spans 14 residues. V lost 7 bases, J lost 10 bases, and 15 bases stayed unmatched.

Sequences were obtained from CD4+ T cells from blood, cultured in vitro. V gene TRBV6-1 combines with J gene TRBJ1-1, with TRBD1 matching 7 bases. This receptor was obtained from a human donor in good health. CDR3 sequence reads: CASTGGGPEAGAFF. In DNA, the CDR3 is TGTGCCAGCACCGGAGGGGGCCCGGAGGCGGGAGCTTTCTTT.